Listed here are 24 T cell receptor beta chains from one sample, sequenced in a study of blood T cell repertoires in COVID-19. The data were produced by immunoSEQ multiplex PCR, yet TCRdb's version contains in-frame clones alone and is incomplete. The data contain about 14,000 clones, roughly 87% of them singletons. Sequenced input: peripheral blood. Receptor source: a human donor with active COVID-19. The donor label of this sample is uncertain.

This chain connects TRBV20-1 to TRBJ1-2, with TRBD1 as a possible D gene (5 bases). CDR1 is DFQATT, CDR2 SNEGSKA, per germline (reference sequence). The ends were cut back, 3 bases at V and 8 bases at J, with 13 bases in the middle. The CDR3 extends over 12 amino acids. The DNA for the CDR3 is TGCAGTGCTAGTGACAAACCAGGGGGCTACACCTTC. Amino acids: CSASDKPGGYTF.

This clone was seen a few times. V gene TRBV4-2 combines with J gene TRBJ2-3, with a weak D call TRBD2 (7 bases). The V and J ends lost 0 bases and 4 bases respectively, with 14 bases between them. CDR3 length: 16 amino acids. CDR1 and CDR2 (germline): LGHNA, YNFKEQ. CDR3 in DNA: TGTGCCAGCAGCCAAGAGAAGGGGGGAGGGCCAGATACGCAGTATTTT. Translating it yields CASSQEKGGGPDTQYF.

V is TRBV12-3 or TRBV12-4 and J is TRBJ2-5, with a weak D call TRBD2 (6 bases). CDR3 length equals 13 residues. Deletions cut 7 bases from V and 4 bases from J, with 13 bases between. This chain's CDR3 is CASTLWGVETQYF. The CDR3 DNA follows: TGTGCCAGCACTCTATGGGGGGTAGAGACCCAGTACTTC.

This clone was seen only a few times. The CDR3 DNA follows: TGTGCCAGCAGTGGGCAAAGATTGTTTTTT. It yields the protein CASSGQRLFF. This chain links TRBV2 with TRBJ1-4; the D is unclear. CDR1 and CDR2 from the germline V gene are SNHLY and FYNNEI. Trimming left V 4 bases short and J 15 bases short, with 9 bases between. CDR3 length: 10 residues.

The chain recombines TRBV25-1 with TRBJ1-2, with unresolved D. The CDR3 has 14 residues. Trimming took 2 bases from V and 10 from J, leaving 17 bases between them. CDR1 and CDR2 from the germline V gene are MGHDK and SYGVNS. Here the CDR3 reads CASSETQRVNVYTF. DNA of the CDR3: TGTGCCAGCAGTGAAACGCAACGGGTAAATGTCTACACCTTC.

This sequence joins TRBV4-1 and TRBJ1-4, with a weak D call TRBD1 (6 bases). Germline CDR1 reads MGHRA; CDR2 reads YSYEKL. V was trimmed by 0 bases and J by 8 bases, leaving 19 bases between them. The CDR3 spans 17 residues. CDR3 nucleotides: TGCGCCAGCAGCCAAGATTTTTTTATTTCGGACAGCGAAAAACTGTTTTTT. This sequence encodes CASSQDFFISDSEKLFF.

This chain joins TRBV7-8 and TRBJ1-1; TRBD1 might be the D (5 bases). The germline CDR1 and CDR2 sequences are SGHVS and FQNEAQ. CDR3 length: 13 residues. Deletions cut 3 bases from V and 5 bases from J, with 10 bases between. The CDR3 nucleotides read TGTGCCAGCAGCTTCGGGGAGGGGACTGAAGCTTTCTTT. It specifies CASSFGEGTEAFF.

The chain uses TRBV6-5 and TRBJ2-7; 11 bases map to TRBD2. The CDR3 has 13 residues. V shed 6 bases and J 6 bases; nucleotides not matched to a gene: 4. The germline CDR1 and CDR2 sequences are MNHEY and SVGAGI. The CDR3 DNA sequence: TGTGCCAGCAGAGTGGGGACTAGCGGCGAGCAGTACTTC. Translated, it gives CASRVGTSGEQYF.

This chain joins TRBV4-3 and TRBJ2-2; D possibly corresponds to TRBD2 (7 bases). The germline CDR1 and CDR2 sequences are LGHNA and YSLEER. V was trimmed by 4 bases and J by 1 base, leaving 19 bases between them. CDR3 size: 18 residues. CDR3 sequence reads: CASSPDRGLAENTGELFF. CDR3 bases: TGCGCCAGCAGCCCCGATCGGGGGCTAGCGGAGAACACCGGGGAGCTGTTTTTT.

The chain links TRBV7-2 to TRBJ2-7; possibly TRBD2 for D (6 bases). The CDR3 consists of 13 residues. CDR1 is SGHTA, CDR2 FQGNSA, per germline. The germline V and J ends were trimmed by 6 bases and 6 bases, with 15 bases remaining between them. CDR3 nucleotides: TGTGCCAGCAGGGGACTGGGGGGAATCGAGCAGTACTTC. It specifies CASRGLGGIEQYF.

The chain uses TRBV11-3 and TRBJ2-5; 9 positions agree with TRBD1. The J segment lost 2 bases and the V segment lost 5 bases, leaving 6 bases of the junction unmatched. CDR3 length equals 15 residues. Germline CDR1 and CDR2: SGHNT and YENEEA. As DNA, the CDR3 is TGTGCCAGCAGCCCAGGACAGGGGATACAAGAGACCCAGTACTTC. This translates into CASSPGQGIQETQYF.

This clone was seen a handful of times. This chain uses TRBV11-2 with TRBJ2-2; unclear D gene. The CDR3 sequence is 15 residues long. Trimming left V 1 base short and J 1 base short, with 7 bases between. CDR1 is SGHAT and CDR2 is FQNNGV in the germline V gene. The CDR3 spells CASSLVSLNTGELFF. CDR3 DNA sequence: TGTGCCAGCAGCTTAGTCTCCCTGAACACCGGGGAGCTGTTTTTT.

The rearrangement joins TRBV2 to TRBJ2-2; D may be TRBD1 (6 bases). The length of the CDR3 is 13 residues. V was pared by 7 bases and J by 7 bases, with 13 bases between. Germline values: CDR1 SNHLY, CDR2 FYNNEI. The CDR3 sequence: CASIMTGDGELFF. The CDR3 bases are TGTGCCAGCATAATGACAGGAGACGGGGAGCTGTTTTTT.

V and J are TRBV3-1 (or the pseudogene TRBV3-2) and TRBJ2-2; possible D gene TRBD1, 7 bases. Trimming removed 5 bases at V and 5 bases at J, with 15 bases between. This CDR3 region has 15 residues. Germline loops: CDR1 LGHDT, CDR2 YNNKEL (reference sequence). This chain's CDR3 is CASSSRGVRTGELFF. In DNA form, the CDR3 reads TGTGCCAGCAGCTCCAGGGGGGTAAGGACCGGGGAGCTGTTTTTT.

In this sample, this clone turned up once. V usage is TRBV28 and J usage is TRBJ2-7; D is unresolved. Germline CDR1 reads MDHEN; CDR2 reads SYDVKM. The CDR3 is 12 amino acids. Trimming took 4 bases from V and 9 from J, leaving 13 bases between them. CDR3 sequence: CASSYAITGQYF. CDR3 coding DNA: TGTGCCAGCAGTTACGCCATAACTGGGCAGTACTTC.

The rearrangement joins TRBV19 to TRBJ2-5; D unclear. CDR3 length: 16 residues. V lost 4 bases to trimming and J lost 2 bases, with 17 bases between them. Germline V lookup: CDR1 LNHDA, CDR2 SQIVND (reference sequence). Written as DNA, the CDR3 is TGTGCCAGTAGTAGTCCAAGCCAAAAGACACAAGAGACCCAGTACTTC. Translating it yields CASSSPSQKTQETQYF.

This chain joins TRBV28 and TRBJ1-2, with D perhaps matching TRBD1 (5 bases). Germline assignment: CDR1 MDHEN and CDR2 SYDVKM. The ends were cut back, 8 bases at V and 2 bases at J, with 15 bases in the middle. CDR3 length: 14 residues. The CDR3 DNA reads as TGTGCCAGCGTAGGGGCGGCAAGGAACTATGGCTACACCTTC. This encodes CASVGAARNYGYTF.

This chain connects TRBV7-8 to TRBJ2-2, with D possibly TRBD2 on 6 matching bases. This CDR3 region has 16 residues. The germline V gene encodes CDR1 SGHVS and CDR2 FQNEAQ. Trimming cost V 2 bases and J 3 bases, with 13 bases left between them. CDR3: CASSLIGSAHTGELFF. CDR3 DNA sequence: TGTGCCAGCAGCTTAATCGGGAGCGCGCACACCGGGGAGCTGTTTTTT.

The chain couples TRBV9 to TRBJ2-2; weak D call: TRBD1 (6 bases). V lost 3 bases to trimming and J lost 3 bases, with 12 bases between them. Looked up from germline, CDR1 is SGDLS and CDR2 is YYNGEE. This CDR3 contains 15 residues. This CDR3 is CASSAGQTYTGELFF. DNA of the CDR3: TGTGCCAGCAGCGCAGGACAGACCTACACCGGGGAGCTGTTTTTT. The variable domain in full, with the rest retrieved from reference TRBV9 and TRBJ2-2, is DSGVTQTPKHLITATGQRVTLRCSPRSGDLSVYWYQQSLDQGLQFLIQYYNGEERAKGNILERFSAQQFPDLHSELNLSSLELGDSALYFCASSAGQTYTGELFFGEGSRLTVL.

V and J are TRBV7-3 and TRBJ1-1; D is possibly TRBD1 (5 bases). Germline values: CDR1 SGHTA, CDR2 FQGTGA. The CDR3 loop spans 15 amino acids. Trimming shortened V by 7 bases and J by 4 bases, and 19 bases separated the two germline ends. CDR3 amino acids: CASIWGDKKGTEAFF. The CDR3 DNA is TGTGCCAGCATCTGGGGGGATAAAAAAGGCACTGAAGCTTTCTTT.

This chain connects TRBV5-5 to TRBJ2-7; no clear D. V was shortened by 4 bases and J by 0 bases, with 17 bases between the two germline ends. CDR1 and CDR2 from the germline V gene are SGHKS and YYEKEE (reference sequence). The CDR3 sequence is 16 residues long. For the CDR3, the DNA is TGTGCCAGCAGCCATCTTGTATCGCAGGCCTCCTACGAGCAGTACTTC. Its protein is CASSHLVSQASYEQYF.

This clone came up once. This sequence joins TRBV11-2 and TRBJ1-6; the D gene is possibly TRBD1 (5 bases). The CDR3 spans 15 residues. V was cut by 1 base and J by 9 bases, with 13 bases left in between. CDR1 is SGHAT and CDR2 is FQNNGV in the germline V gene. The DNA of the CDR3 is TGTGCCAGCAGCTTAGTGGGGCAGGGTCGTTCACCCCTCCACTTT. It encodes CASSLVGQGRSPLHF.

The genes are TRBV19 and TRBJ2-7; TRBD2 is a possible D gene (5 bases). This CDR3 has 13 amino acids. The germline V gene has CDR1 LNHDA and CDR2 SQIVND (reference sequence). V gave up 5 bases and J gave up 1 base, with 9 bases separating them. DNA of the CDR3: TGTGCCAGTAGTGTTGGGGAGTCCTACGAGCAGTACTTC. It codes for CASSVGESYEQYF.

V and J are TRBV7-8 and TRBJ2-7; TRBD2 agrees at 13 bases. V shed 5 bases, J shed 5 bases, and the junction held 21 bases outside the gene matches. This CDR3 has 20 amino acids. Germline V gene sequence: CDR1 SGHVS, CDR2 FQNEAQ. The CDR3 protein is CASSLRSGPTSGRARNEQYF. The CDR3 DNA follows: TGTGCCAGCAGCCTAAGGTCAGGCCCCACTAGCGGGAGGGCGAGGAACGAGCAGTACTTC.